A few counts support the clone carrying this T cell receptor (beta chain). The CDR3 runs 16 residues. Trimming pared 0 bases from V and 1 base from J, leaving 10 bases between. CDR1 SGHTA and CDR2 FQGNSA come from the germline V gene. The authors ran a second PCR of 7 to 11 cycles using a sample-barcoded 5' primer and a J-beta primer mix. A template-switch adaptor containing 12 random nucleotides labeled each cDNA molecule. MiXCR, run by TCRdb on the 5' RACE reads, gives a single entry per CDR3 protein. There are around 1,900,000 distinct CDR3 sequences in the sample; roughly two fifths occur only once, and 23% lies in the top ten. This entry belongs to a study of blood T cells in healthy people across ages.

The sequenced material came from blood. The V and J genes are TRBV7-2 and TRBJ2-1; a weak D match, TRBD1 (6 bases). The TCR sequence derives from a human donor in good health. The CDR3 spells CASSLAQGLSYNEQFF. In nucleotides, the CDR3 is TGTGCCAGCAGCTTAGCGCAGGGGCTGTCCTACAATGAGCAGTTCTTC.